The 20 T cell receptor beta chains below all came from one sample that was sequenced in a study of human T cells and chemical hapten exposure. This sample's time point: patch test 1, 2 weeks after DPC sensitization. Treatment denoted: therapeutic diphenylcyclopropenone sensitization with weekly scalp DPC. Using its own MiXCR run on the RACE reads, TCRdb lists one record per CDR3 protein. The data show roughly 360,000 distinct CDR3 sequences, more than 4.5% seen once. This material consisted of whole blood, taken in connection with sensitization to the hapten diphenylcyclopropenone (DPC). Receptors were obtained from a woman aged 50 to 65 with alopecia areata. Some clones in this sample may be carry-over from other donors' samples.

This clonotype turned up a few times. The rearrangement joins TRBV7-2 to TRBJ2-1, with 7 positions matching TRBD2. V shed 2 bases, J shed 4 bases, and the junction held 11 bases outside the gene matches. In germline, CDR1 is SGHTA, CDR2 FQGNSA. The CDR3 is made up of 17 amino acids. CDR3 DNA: TGTGCCAGCAGCTTAAGGATGGGAGGGTGGGGATACAATGAGCAGTTCTTC. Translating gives CASSLRMGGWGYNEQFF.

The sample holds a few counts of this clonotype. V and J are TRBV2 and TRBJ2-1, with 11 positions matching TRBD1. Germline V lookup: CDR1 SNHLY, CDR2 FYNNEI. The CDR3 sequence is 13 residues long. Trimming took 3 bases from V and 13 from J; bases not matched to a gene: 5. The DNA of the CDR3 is TGTGCCAGCAGTGACGGACAGGGGGCTCGACAGTTCTTC. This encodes CASSDGQGARQFF.

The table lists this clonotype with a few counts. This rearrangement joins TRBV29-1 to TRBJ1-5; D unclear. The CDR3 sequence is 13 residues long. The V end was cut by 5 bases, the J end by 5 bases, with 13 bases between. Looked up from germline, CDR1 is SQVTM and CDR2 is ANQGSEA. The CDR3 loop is CSVSERRDQPQHF. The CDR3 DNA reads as TGCAGCGTTTCGGAGAGGCGGGATCAGCCCCAGCATTTT.

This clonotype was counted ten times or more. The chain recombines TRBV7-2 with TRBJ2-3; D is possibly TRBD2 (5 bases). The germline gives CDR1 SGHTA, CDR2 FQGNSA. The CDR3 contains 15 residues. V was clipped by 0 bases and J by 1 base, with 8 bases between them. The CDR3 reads CASSLARAGTDTQYF. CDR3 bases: TGTGCCAGCAGCTTAGCGAGGGCGGGCACAGATACGCAGTATTTT.

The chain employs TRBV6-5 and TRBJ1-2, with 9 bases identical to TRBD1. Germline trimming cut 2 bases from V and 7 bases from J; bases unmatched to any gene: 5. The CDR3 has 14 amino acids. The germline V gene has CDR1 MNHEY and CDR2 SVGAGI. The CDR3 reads CASSYGTGMAGYTF. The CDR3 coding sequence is TGTGCCAGCAGTTACGGGACAGGGATGGCTGGCTACACCTTC.

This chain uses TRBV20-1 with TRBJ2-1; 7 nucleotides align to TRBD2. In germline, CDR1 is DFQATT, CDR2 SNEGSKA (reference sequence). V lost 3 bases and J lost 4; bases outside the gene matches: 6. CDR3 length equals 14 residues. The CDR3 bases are TGCAGTGCTAGGAACCTAGCGGCTTACAATGAGCAGTTCTTC. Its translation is CSARNLAAYNEQFF.

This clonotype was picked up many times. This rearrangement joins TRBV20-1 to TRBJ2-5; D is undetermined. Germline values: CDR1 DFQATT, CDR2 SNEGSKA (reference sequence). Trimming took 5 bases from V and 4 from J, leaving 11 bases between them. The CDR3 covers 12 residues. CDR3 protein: CSAGPNTETQYF. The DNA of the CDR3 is TGCAGTGCTGGCCCGAATACAGAGACCCAGTACTTC.

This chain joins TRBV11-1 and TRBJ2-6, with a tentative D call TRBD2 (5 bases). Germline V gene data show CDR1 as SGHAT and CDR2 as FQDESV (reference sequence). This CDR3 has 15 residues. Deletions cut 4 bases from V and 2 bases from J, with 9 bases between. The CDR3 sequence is CASSSQEAGANVLTF. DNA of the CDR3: TGTGCCAGCAGCTCCCAGGAGGCTGGGGCCAACGTCCTGACTTTC.

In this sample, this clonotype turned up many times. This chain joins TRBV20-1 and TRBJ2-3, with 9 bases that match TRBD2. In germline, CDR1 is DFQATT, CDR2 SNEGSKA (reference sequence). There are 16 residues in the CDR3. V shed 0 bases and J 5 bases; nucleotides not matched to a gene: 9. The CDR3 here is CSARDQGGGAKDTQYF. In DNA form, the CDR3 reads TGCAGTGCTAGAGATCAGGGCGGGGGGGCCAAAGATACGCAGTATTTT.

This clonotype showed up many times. The CDR3 protein is CASSYGGGGSSYEQYF. The DNA for the CDR3 is TGTGCCAGCAGTTATGGGGGCGGGGGGAGCTCCTACGAGCAGTACTTC. The chain carries TRBV28 and TRBJ2-7, with 8 nucleotides matching TRBD2. CDR1 is MDHEN, CDR2 SYDVKM, per germline. CDR3 length: 16 amino acids. The junction had 8 bases not matched to a gene; V was cut back by 4 bases and J by 0 bases. The whole variable domain, filled in from reference TRBV28 and TRBJ2-7, reads DVKVTQSSRYLVKRTGEKVFLECVQDMDHENMFWYRQDPGLGLRLIYFSYDVKMKEKGDIPEGYSVSREKKERFSLILESASTNQTSMYLCASSYGGGGSSYEQYFGPGTRLTVT.

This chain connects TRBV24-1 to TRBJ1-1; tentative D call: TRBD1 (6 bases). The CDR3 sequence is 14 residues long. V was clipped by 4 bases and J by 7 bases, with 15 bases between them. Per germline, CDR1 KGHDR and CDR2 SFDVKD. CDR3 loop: CATSDRTVSIEAFF. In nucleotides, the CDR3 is TGTGCCACCAGTGACAGGACAGTTTCCATTGAAGCTTTCTTT.

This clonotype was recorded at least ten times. CDR3 nucleotide sequence: TGTGCCAGCAGTTACACCGCCCGGACGAACATTCAGTACTTC. It is translated as CASSYTARTNIQYF. The chain has TRBV6-2 or TRBV6-3 and TRBJ2-4, with D uncertain. CDR3 length equals 14 residues. Germline V gene data show CDR1 as MNHEY and CDR2 as SVGEGT. V gave up 2 bases and J gave up 7 bases, with 12 bases separating them.

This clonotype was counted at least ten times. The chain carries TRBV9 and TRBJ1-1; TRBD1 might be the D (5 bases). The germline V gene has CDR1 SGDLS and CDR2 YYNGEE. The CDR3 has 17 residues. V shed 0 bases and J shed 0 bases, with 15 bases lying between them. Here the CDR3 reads CASSVDPPGLMNTEAFF. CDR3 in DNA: TGTGCCAGCAGCGTAGATCCGCCGGGGCTAATGAACACTGAAGCTTTCTTT.

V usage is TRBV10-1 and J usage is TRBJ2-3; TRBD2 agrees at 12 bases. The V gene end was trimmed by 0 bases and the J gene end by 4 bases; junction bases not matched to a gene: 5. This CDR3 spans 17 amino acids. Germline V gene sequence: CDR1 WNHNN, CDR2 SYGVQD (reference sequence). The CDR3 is CASSESGTSGFSDTQYF. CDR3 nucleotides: TGCGCCAGCAGTGAGTCGGGGACTAGCGGGTTTTCAGATACGCAGTATTTT.

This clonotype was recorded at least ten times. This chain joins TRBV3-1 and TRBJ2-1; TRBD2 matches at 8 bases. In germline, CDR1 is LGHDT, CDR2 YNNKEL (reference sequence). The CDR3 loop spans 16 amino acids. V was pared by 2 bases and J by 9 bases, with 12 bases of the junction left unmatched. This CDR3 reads CASSQPLVTGRAEQFF. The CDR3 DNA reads TGTGCCAGCAGCCAACCCCTAGTTACCGGGAGGGCTGAGCAGTTCTTC.

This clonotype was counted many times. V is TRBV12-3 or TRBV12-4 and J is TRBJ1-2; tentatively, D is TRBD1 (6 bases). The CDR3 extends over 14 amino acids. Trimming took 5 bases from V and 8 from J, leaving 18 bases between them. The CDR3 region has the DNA TGTGCCAGCAGTCCGTTGGGGACACAGACGGGCTACACCTTC. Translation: CASSPLGTQTGYTF.

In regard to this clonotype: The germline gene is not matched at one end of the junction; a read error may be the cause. As DNA, the CDR3 is TGTGCCAGCAGGGCCCGGTTCGGCACCGATACGCAGTATTTT. Translated, it gives CASRARFGTDTQYF. The chain carries TRBV7-9 and TRBJ2-3; D gene uncertain. This CDR3 has 14 amino acids. Germline CDR1 SEHNR, CDR2 FQNEAQ (reference sequence).

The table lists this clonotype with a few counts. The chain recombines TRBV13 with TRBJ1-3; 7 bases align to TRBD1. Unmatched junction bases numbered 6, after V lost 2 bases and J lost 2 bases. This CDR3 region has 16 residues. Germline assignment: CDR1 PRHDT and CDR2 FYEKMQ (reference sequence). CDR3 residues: CASSLSGGTAGNTIYF. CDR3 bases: TGTGCCAGCAGCTTAAGTGGGGGGACAGCTGGAAACACCATATATTTT. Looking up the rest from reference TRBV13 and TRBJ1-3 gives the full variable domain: AAGVIQSPRHLIKEKRETATLKCYPIPRHDTVYWYQQGPGQDPQFLISFYEKMQSDKGSIPDRFSAQQFSDYHSELNMSSLELGDSALYFCASSLSGGTAGNTIYFGEGSWLTVV.

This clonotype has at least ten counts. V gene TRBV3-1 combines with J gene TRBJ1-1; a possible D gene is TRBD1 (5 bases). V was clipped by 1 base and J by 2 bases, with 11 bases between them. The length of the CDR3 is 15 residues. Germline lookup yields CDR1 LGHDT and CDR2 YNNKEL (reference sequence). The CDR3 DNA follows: TGTGCCAGCAGCCAAGGACGAGGGGCCAACACTGAAGCTTTCTTT. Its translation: CASSQGRGANTEAFF.

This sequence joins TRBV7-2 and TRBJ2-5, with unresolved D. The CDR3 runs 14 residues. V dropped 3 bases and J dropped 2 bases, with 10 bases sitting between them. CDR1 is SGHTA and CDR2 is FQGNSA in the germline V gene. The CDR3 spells CASSFEAEQETQYF. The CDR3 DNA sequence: TGTGCCAGCAGCTTCGAGGCAGAGCAAGAGACCCAGTACTTC.